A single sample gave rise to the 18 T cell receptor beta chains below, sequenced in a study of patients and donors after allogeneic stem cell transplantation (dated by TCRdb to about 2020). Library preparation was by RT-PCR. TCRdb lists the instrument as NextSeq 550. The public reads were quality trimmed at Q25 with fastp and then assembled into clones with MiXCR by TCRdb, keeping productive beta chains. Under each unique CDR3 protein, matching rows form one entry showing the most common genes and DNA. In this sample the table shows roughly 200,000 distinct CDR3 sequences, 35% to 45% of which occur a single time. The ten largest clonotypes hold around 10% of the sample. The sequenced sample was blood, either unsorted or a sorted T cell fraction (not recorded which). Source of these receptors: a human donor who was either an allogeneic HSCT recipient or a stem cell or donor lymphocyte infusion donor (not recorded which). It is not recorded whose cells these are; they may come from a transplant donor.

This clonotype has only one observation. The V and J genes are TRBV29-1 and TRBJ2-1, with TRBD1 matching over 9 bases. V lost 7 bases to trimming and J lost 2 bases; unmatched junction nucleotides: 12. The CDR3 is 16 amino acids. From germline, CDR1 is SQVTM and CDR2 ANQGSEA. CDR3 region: CSGTGGASSTYNEQFF. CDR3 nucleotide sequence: TGCAGCGGTACAGGGGGCGCGAGCAGTACCTACAATGAGCAGTTCTTC.

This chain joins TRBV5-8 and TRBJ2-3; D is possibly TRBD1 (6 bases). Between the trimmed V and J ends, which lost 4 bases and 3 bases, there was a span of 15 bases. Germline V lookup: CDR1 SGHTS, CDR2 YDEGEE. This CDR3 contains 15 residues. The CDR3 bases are TGTGCCAGCAGCCCAGGGGTTTCGTCAACAGATACGCAGTATTTT. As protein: CASSPGVSSTDTQYF.

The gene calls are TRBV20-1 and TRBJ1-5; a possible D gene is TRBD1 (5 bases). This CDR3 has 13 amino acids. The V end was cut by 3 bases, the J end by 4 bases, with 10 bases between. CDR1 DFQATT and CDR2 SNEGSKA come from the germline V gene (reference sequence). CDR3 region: CSARGDVNQPQHF. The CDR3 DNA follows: TGCAGTGCTAGGGGGGACGTGAATCAGCCCCAGCATTTT.

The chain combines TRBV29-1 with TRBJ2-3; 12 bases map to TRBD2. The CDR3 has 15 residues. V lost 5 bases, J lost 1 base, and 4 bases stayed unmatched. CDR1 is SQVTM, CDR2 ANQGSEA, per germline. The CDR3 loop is CSVKRLAGGTDTQYF. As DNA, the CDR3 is TGCAGCGTTAAACGACTAGCGGGGGGCACAGATACGCAGTATTTT.

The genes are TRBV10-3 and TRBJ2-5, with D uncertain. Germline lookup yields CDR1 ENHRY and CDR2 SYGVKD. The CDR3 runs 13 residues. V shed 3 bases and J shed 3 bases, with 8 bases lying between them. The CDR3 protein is CAISDGAEETQYF. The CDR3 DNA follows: TGTGCCATCAGTGACGGAGCAGAAGAGACCCAGTACTTC.

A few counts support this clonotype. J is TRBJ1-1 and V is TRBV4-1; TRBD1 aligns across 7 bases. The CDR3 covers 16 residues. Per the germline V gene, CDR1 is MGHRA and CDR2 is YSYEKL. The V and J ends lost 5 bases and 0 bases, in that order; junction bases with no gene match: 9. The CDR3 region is CASSYPTGTLNTEAFF. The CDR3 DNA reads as TGCGCCAGCAGCTACCCGACAGGGACTTTGAACACTGAAGCTTTCTTT.

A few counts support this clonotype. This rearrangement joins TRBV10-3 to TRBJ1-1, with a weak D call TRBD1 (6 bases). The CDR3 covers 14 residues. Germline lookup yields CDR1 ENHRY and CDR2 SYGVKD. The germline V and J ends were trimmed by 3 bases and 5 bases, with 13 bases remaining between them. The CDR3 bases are TGTGCCATCAGTGAATCGGGGGCGCGGACTGAAGCTTTCTTT. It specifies CAISESGARTEAFF.

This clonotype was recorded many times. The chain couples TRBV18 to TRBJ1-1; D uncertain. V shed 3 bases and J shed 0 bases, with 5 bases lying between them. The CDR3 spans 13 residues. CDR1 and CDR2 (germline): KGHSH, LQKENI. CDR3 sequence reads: CASSPELNTEAFF. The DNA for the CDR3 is TGTGCCAGCTCACCGGAGCTGAACACTGAAGCTTTCTTT.

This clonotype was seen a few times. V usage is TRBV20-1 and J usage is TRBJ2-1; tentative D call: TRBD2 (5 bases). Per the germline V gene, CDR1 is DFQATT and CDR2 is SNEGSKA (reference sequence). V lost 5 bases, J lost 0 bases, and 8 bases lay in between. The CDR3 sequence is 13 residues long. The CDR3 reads CSARRDSYNEQFF. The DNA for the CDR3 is TGCAGTGCTCGCCGGGACTCCTACAATGAGCAGTTCTTC.

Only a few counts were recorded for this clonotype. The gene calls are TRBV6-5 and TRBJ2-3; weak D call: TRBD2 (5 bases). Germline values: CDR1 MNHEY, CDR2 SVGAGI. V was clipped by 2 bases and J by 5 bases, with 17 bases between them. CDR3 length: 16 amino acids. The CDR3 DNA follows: TGTGCCAGCAGTTACCTCAGAGGAGGAGGAGGAGATACGCAGTATTTT. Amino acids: CASSYLRGGGGDTQYF.

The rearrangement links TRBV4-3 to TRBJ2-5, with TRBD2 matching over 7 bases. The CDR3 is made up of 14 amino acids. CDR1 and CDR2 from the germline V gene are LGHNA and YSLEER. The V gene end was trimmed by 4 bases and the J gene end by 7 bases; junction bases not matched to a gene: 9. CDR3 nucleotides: TGCGCCAGCAGCCTCGGACTAGTCGCGGGGACCCAGTACTTC. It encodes CASSLGLVAGTQYF.

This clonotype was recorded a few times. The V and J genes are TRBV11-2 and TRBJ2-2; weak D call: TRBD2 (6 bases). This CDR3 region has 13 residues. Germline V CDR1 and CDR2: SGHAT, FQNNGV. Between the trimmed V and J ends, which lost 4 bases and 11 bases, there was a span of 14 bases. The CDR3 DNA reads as TGTGCCAGCAGCTCCCGGGACTTCGGCGAGCTGTTTTTT. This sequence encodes CASSSRDFGELFF.

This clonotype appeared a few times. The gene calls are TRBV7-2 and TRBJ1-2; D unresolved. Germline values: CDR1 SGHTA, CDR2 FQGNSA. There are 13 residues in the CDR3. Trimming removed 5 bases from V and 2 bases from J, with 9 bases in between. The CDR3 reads CASSPLGNYGYTF. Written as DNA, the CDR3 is TGTGCCAGCAGCCCCCTGGGGAACTATGGCTACACCTTC.

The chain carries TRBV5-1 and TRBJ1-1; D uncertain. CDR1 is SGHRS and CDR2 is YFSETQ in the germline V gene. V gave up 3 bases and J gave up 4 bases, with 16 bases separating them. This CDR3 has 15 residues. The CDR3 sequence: CASSSGYKGSTEAFF. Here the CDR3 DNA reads TGCGCCAGCAGCTCGGGATACAAAGGGAGCACTGAAGCTTTCTTT.

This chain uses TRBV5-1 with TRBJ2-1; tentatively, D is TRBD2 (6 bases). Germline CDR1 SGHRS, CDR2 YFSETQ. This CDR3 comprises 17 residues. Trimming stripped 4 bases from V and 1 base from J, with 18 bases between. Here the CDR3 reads CASSIRTGGDSYNEQFF. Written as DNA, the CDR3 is TGCGCCAGCAGCATCCGGACTGGCGGGGATTCCTACAATGAGCAGTTCTTC.

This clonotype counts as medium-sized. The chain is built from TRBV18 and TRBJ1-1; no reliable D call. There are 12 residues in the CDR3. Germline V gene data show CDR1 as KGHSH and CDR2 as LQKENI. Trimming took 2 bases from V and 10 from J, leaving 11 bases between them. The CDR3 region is CASSPVSGGAFF. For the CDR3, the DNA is TGTGCCAGCTCACCAGTGTCCGGTGGAGCTTTCTTT.

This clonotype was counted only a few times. Here the CDR3 DNA reads TGCAGTGCTAGTTGGAACACTGAAGCTTTCTTT. Amino acids: CSASWNTEAFF. This sequence joins TRBV20-1 and TRBJ1-1; D is unclear. This CDR3 has 11 amino acids. V lost 3 bases to trimming and J lost 1 base, with 3 bases between them. Per germline, CDR1 DFQATT and CDR2 SNEGSKA (reference sequence).

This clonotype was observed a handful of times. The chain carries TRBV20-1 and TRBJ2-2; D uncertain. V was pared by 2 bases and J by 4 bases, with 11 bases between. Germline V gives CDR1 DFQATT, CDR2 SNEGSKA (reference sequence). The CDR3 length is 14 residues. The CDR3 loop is CSARMGRATGELFF. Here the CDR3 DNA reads TGCAGTGCTAGAATGGGTCGTGCCACCGGGGAGCTGTTTTTT.